Listed below are T cell receptor beta chains from one sample, sequenced in a study of CD8 T cells in ankylosing spondylitis. TCRdb re-derived calls from the 5' RACE reads in MiXCR, one entry per CDR3 protein. The top ten hold more than 0.5% of the sample, which has 700,000 to 850,000 distinct CDR3 sequences, about 10% seen once. Material for sequencing was blood, either unsorted or a sorted T cell fraction (not recorded which). All receptors come from a male donor with ankylosing spondylitis. Both conserved end residues are trimmed from each CDR3. The order of the fields is CDR3 protein, clone size, V gene. Clone size, where shown, is once, few, many, or a class for clones that have expanded.

cdr3_aa: SASSGGPDEQY; clone_size: NA; v_call: TRBV20-1
cdr3_aa: ASSLVAGALEYYGYT; clone_size: NA; v_call: TRBV5-1
cdr3_aa: ASSVRAADTQY; clone_size: NA; v_call: TRBV5-6
cdr3_aa: SAVTSDRVSTDTQY; clone_size: few; v_call: TRBV20-1
cdr3_aa: SARALSGNSYEQY; clone_size: few; v_call: TRBV20-1
cdr3_aa: ASRARGDPSYNEQF; clone_size: many; v_call: TRBV6-2/TRBV6-3
cdr3_aa: ASSRIRGGERSPLH; clone_size: many; v_call: TRBV6-1
cdr3_aa: ASSSGTAATNEKLF; clone_size: few; v_call: TRBV7-9
cdr3_aa: AMGDLAGETQY; clone_size: NA; v_call: TRBV5-5
cdr3_aa: ASSQGRGPTDTQY; clone_size: few; v_call: TRBV4-1
cdr3_aa: SNRGPNGYT; clone_size: many; v_call: TRBV20-1
cdr3_aa: ASSDPTVYGYT; clone_size: NA; v_call: TRBV25-1
cdr3_aa: SVTDRVHSMNTEAF; clone_size: few; v_call: TRBV29-1
cdr3_aa: ASSYGGSASSYEQY; clone_size: NA; v_call: TRBV6-2/TRBV6-3
cdr3_aa: ASSLPPTRQGFSPLH; clone_size: NA; v_call: TRBV4-1
cdr3_aa: SAPYTRGGQQF; clone_size: NA; v_call: TRBV20-1
cdr3_aa: SAMGPGEETQY; clone_size: once; v_call: TRBV20-1
cdr3_aa: AGQQGGTYEQY; clone_size: NA; v_call: TRBV30
cdr3_aa: SAHAVYEQY; clone_size: many; v_call: TRBV20-1
cdr3_aa: ASSLKWNTEAF; clone_size: few; v_call: TRBV7-2
cdr3_aa: ASSQDQGRRTDTQY; clone_size: few; v_call: TRBV4-2
cdr3_aa: ASSFIGLTEKLF; clone_size: NA; v_call: TRBV7-9
cdr3_aa: ASSRNGGSYNEQF; clone_size: once; v_call: TRBV4-1
cdr3_aa: SASGPGLLYNEQF; clone_size: NA; v_call: TRBV20-1
cdr3_aa: ASRSTGRGYGYT; clone_size: NA; v_call: TRBV5-6
cdr3_aa: RGRNRFRGSESRGYT; clone_size: few; v_call: TRBV20-1
cdr3_aa: ASSLIHRTGGSYGYT; clone_size: NA; v_call: TRBV18
cdr3_aa: SALALAGADTQY; clone_size: many; v_call: TRBV20-1
cdr3_aa: ASSLGPPVNEQF; clone_size: few; v_call: TRBV7-6
cdr3_aa: ASSLTGVSGNTIY; clone_size: many; v_call: TRBV5-1
cdr3_aa: ASSIGTNSDYEQY; clone_size: NA; v_call: TRBV5-1
cdr3_aa: ASRLLQTAEAF; clone_size: few; v_call: TRBV12-3/TRBV12-4
cdr3_aa: ASSSQAYGYT; clone_size: many; v_call: TRBV6-2/TRBV6-3
cdr3_aa: ASSSFTKVVYEQY; clone_size: few; v_call: TRBV6-2/TRBV6-3
cdr3_aa: ASSWGRNEQY; clone_size: few; v_call: TRBV6-2/TRBV6-3
cdr3_aa: SVPTSQETQY; clone_size: many; v_call: TRBV29-1
cdr3_aa: ASSPWGQGVEKLF; clone_size: NA; v_call: TRBV7-9
cdr3_aa: AISVRENYGYT; clone_size: NA; v_call: TRBV10-3
cdr3_aa: ASTRTNTEAF; clone_size: many; v_call: TRBV12-3/TRBV12-4
cdr3_aa: SARDRTGRPEAF; clone_size: many; v_call: TRBV20-1
cdr3_aa: SARNGPSGGYT; clone_size: NA; v_call: TRBV20-1
cdr3_aa: ASSRGTSGGSSYEQY; clone_size: NA; v_call: TRBV4-2
cdr3_aa: ASSLAGRDHSYEQY; clone_size: few; v_call: TRBV7-2
cdr3_aa: ASSGTAYSPLH; clone_size: few; v_call: TRBV12-3/TRBV12-4
cdr3_aa: ASSPGLAEETQY; clone_size: many; v_call: TRBV7-2